Listed here is a single T cell receptor beta chain. Its antigen is as yet unknown. This sample stems from a study of cytomegalovirus exposure and HLA in healthy donors. Study results and caveats: It was reportedly the case that the classifier diagnosed cytomegalovirus status with high specificity and sensitivity.

V shed 6 bases and J shed 4 bases, with 12 bases lying between them. There are 13 residues in the CDR3. Per germline, CDR1 MDHEN and CDR2 SYDVKM. TCRdb's copy holds only in-frame clones and misses some; the assay was immunoSEQ multiplex PCR. The sample has under 85,000 clones; around 94% are singletons. Sample: PBMCs. V and J are TRBV28 and TRBJ1-2; TRBD1 is a possible D gene (5 bases). The receptor's source is a young woman in good health and CMV-seropositive. Written as DNA, the CDR3 is TGTGCCAGCAGGATCCAGGGCCTCTATGGCTACACCTTC. This translates into CASRIQGLYGYTF.